The 20 T cell receptor beta chains reported below all come from one sample, sequenced in a study of cytomegalovirus exposure and HLA in healthy donors. Primers for the PCR totalled 60 Vbeta and 13 Jbeta. Generated by immunoSEQ multiplex PCR, the TCRdb table keeps only in-frame clones and is missing some. Among 130,000 or so clones listed, more than 60% were seen once. Sequencing was performed on PBMCs. The receptor source for this set is a male donor in good health and CMV-seronegative.

A few counts support this clone. The rearrangement links TRBV19 to TRBJ1-1; the D gene is possibly TRBD1 (6 bases). The CDR3 is made up of 13 amino acids. CDR1 and CDR2 from the germline V gene are LNHDA and SQIVND (reference sequence). V was trimmed by 5 bases and J by 1 base, leaving 8 bases between them. CDR3 sequence: CASSAQGNTEAFF. In DNA form, the CDR3 reads TGTGCCAGTAGTGCACAGGGGAACACTGAAGCTTTCTTT.

This chain joins TRBV4-1 and TRBJ1-2, with 7 positions matching TRBD1. The CDR3 has 15 amino acids. Germline CDR1 MGHRA, CDR2 YSYEKL. Trimming took 1 base from V and 5 from J; bases not matched to a gene: 7. CDR3 coding DNA: TGCGCCAGCAGCCAAGCACAGGGGAAGAGGTATGGCTACACCTTC. Translated: CASSQAQGKRYGYTF.

The chain has TRBV5-6 and TRBJ2-5; D remains ambiguous. CDR3 length: 12 residues. CDR1 and CDR2 (germline): SGHDT, YYEEEE. Trimming took off 1 base at V and 2 bases at J, with 3 bases between the two ends. In nucleotides, the CDR3 is TGTGCCAGCAGCTTGTCTCAAGAGACCCAGTACTTC. Its translation: CASSLSQETQYF.

The gene calls are TRBV12-5 and TRBJ1-5; D is perhaps TRBD1 (5 bases). V lost 1 base to trimming and J lost 1 base, with 8 bases between them. Germline CDR1 LGHNT, CDR2 FRNRAP. The CDR3 is made up of 15 amino acids. The CDR3 coding sequence is TGTGCTAGTGGTTTGGACAGGAAAAGCAATCAGCCCCAGCATTTT. Amino acids: CASGLDRKSNQPQHF.

This chain uses TRBV19 with TRBJ1-1; weak D call: TRBD1 (5 bases). V lost 2 bases to trimming and J lost 6 bases, with 10 bases between them. This CDR3 is built from 13 residues. Germline-derived CDR1 and CDR2 are LNHDA and SQIVND (reference sequence). The CDR3 is CASSIYPRAEAFF. The CDR3 DNA is TGTGCCAGTAGTATATACCCCAGGGCTGAAGCTTTCTTT.

In nucleotides, the CDR3 is TGTGCCAGCAGCTTGGGCCCAAGCAATCAGCCCCAGCATTTT. This sequence encodes CASSLGPSNQPQHF. The V and J genes are TRBV7-8 and TRBJ1-5; D is undetermined. The ends were cut back, 3 bases at V and 1 base at J, with 7 bases in the middle. The germline V gene has CDR1 SGHVS and CDR2 FQNEAQ. CDR3 length: 14 amino acids.

The chain uses TRBV10-1 and TRBJ2-3; 10 bases agree with TRBD1. CDR1 WNHNN and CDR2 SYGVQD come from the germline V gene (reference sequence). The CDR3 is 18 residues long. V shed 7 bases and J 0 bases; nucleotides not matched to a gene: 13. The CDR3 region has the DNA TGCGCCAGCACCCCGGACAGGGGGGTAAGGTGGAGCACAGATACGCAGTATTTT. This codes for CASTPDRGVRWSTDTQYF.

The chain combines TRBV5-1 with TRBJ2-7; 10 bases match TRBD1. In germline, CDR1 is SGHRS, CDR2 YFSETQ. After removal of 0 bases from V and 7 bases from J, the junction contained 7 bases not matched to a gene. This CDR3 has 15 residues. The CDR3 loop is CASSLAGTGAGEQYF. The CDR3 coding sequence is TGCGCCAGCAGCTTGGCCGGGACAGGGGCAGGTGAGCAGTACTTC.

The chain employs TRBV5-1 and TRBJ2-5; D possibly corresponds to TRBD2 (6 bases). Germline CDR1 is SGHRS and CDR2 is YFSETQ. The V gene lost 3 bases and the J gene lost 3 bases, with 15 bases spanning the gap. The CDR3 sequence is 15 residues long. This CDR3 is CASSSSGGTEETQYF. CDR3 DNA: TGCGCCAGCAGCTCCTCCGGGGGAACGGAAGAGACCCAGTACTTC.

The CDR3 DNA reads TGTGCCAGCAGCGTAGACGGTGGCAATCAGCCCCAGCATTTT. As protein: CASSVDGGNQPQHF. This chain joins TRBV9 and TRBJ1-5, with no clear D. From germline, CDR1 is SGDLS and CDR2 YYNGEE. The CDR3 contains 14 residues. Trimming took off 0 bases at V and 2 bases at J, with 6 bases between the two ends.

The CDR3 nucleotides read TGTGCCAGCAGTGAACTCCAGGGGGTCGCAGATACGCAGTATTTT. It codes for CASSELQGVADTQYF. The V gene is TRBV2, the J gene TRBJ2-3; 7 bases line up with TRBD1. Per the germline V gene, CDR1 is SNHLY and CDR2 is FYNNEI. After removal of 2 bases from V and 4 bases from J, the junction contained 6 bases not matched to a gene. There are 15 residues in the CDR3.

The CDR3 loop is CASSLGGTRGGETQYF. CDR3 bases: TGTGCCAGCAGCTTAGGCGGGACCCGGGGTGGAGAGACCCAGTACTTC. The J gene is TRBJ2-5, the V gene TRBV7-7; weak D call: TRBD2 (6 bases). The V gene's germline CDR1 is SSHAT and CDR2 FNYEAQ (reference sequence). The CDR3 contains 16 residues. The V end lost 1 base, the J end lost 4 bases, and 16 bases lay between the germline ends.

J is TRBJ2-1 and V is TRBV14; D is possibly TRBD1 (5 bases). V shed 1 base and J shed 3 bases, with 16 bases lying between them. Germline CDR1 and CDR2: SGHDN and FVKESK. The CDR3 consists of 17 residues. The CDR3 here is CASSQVGGRAYYNEQFF. The CDR3 nucleotides are TGTGCCAGCAGCCAAGTTGGCGGCAGGGCTTACTACAATGAGCAGTTCTTC.

The chain is built from TRBV12-5 and TRBJ2-3, with D possibly being TRBD1 (7 bases). This CDR3 comprises 13 residues. Trimming took 6 bases from V and 1 from J, leaving 8 bases between them. The germline V gene encodes CDR1 LGHNT and CDR2 FRNRAP. CDR3 DNA: TGTGCTAGTGGCAGGGGGGGCACAGATACGCAGTATTTT. Protein product: CASGRGGTDTQYF.

This clone was picked up one time. The V call is TRBV6-5, the J call TRBJ1-1; D perhaps matches TRBD1 (5 bases). Trimming left V 7 bases short and J 1 base short, with 16 bases between. Germline CDR1 is MNHEY and CDR2 is SVGAGI. The CDR3 extends over 15 amino acids. As DNA, the CDR3 is TGTGCCAGCACTAAATTACCTCAGGGGAACACTGAAGCTTTCTTT. The encoded protein is CASTKLPQGNTEAFF.

The table lists this clone with a count of one. The J gene is TRBJ1-2, the V gene TRBV6-5, with TRBD1 matching 8 bases. The CDR3 is 15 amino acids. From germline, CDR1 is MNHEY and CDR2 SVGAGI. V shed 1 base, J shed 4 bases, and the junction held 5 bases outside the gene matches. CDR3 protein: CASSYLGQATYGYTF. Written as DNA, the CDR3 is TGTGCCAGCAGTTACTTGGGACAGGCGACCTATGGCTACACCTTC.

The chain joins TRBV19 to TRBJ1-1; possibly TRBD1 for D (6 bases). The ends were cut back, 2 bases at V and 7 bases at J, with 14 bases in the middle. The CDR3 covers 14 residues. Germline V gene sequence: CDR1 LNHDA, CDR2 SQIVND (reference sequence). The CDR3 protein is CASSIHRAEGEAFF. The CDR3 DNA is TGTGCCAGTAGTATACACAGGGCGGAAGGTGAAGCTTTCTTT.

This chain uses TRBV5-5 with TRBJ2-7, with TRBD1 as a possible D gene (5 bases). The CDR3 runs to 15 residues. Trimming took 1 base from V and 2 from J, leaving 13 bases between them. Germline lookup yields CDR1 SGHKS and CDR2 YYEKEE (reference sequence). Here the CDR3 reads CASSLLSGLAYEQYF. The CDR3 DNA follows: TGTGCCAGCAGCTTGTTGTCAGGGTTGGCCTACGAGCAGTACTTC.

V is TRBV5-1 and J is TRBJ2-2; D is perhaps TRBD1 (6 bases). From germline, CDR1 is SGHRS and CDR2 YFSETQ. V was pared by 1 base and J by 4 bases, with 11 bases between. The length of the CDR3 is 15 residues. CDR3 coding DNA: TGCGCCAGCAGCTTGCGGCAGGGGATCACCGGGGAGCTGTTTTTT. Protein: CASSLRQGITGELFF. Variable domain in full (rest from reference TRBV5-1 and TRBJ2-2): KAGVTQTPRYLIKTRGQQVTLSCSPISGHRSVSWYQQTPGQGLQFLFEYFSETQRNKGNFPGRFSGRQFSNSRSEMNVSTLELGDSALYLCASSLRQGITGELFFGEGSRLTVL.

This clone was seen a few times. A junction boundary mismatches the germline segment, possibly from a read error. The chain couples TRBV7-7 to TRBJ2-3; D uncertain. The CDR3 loop spans 14 amino acids. The germline V gene has CDR1 SSHAT and CDR2 FNYEAQ (reference sequence). In nucleotides, the CDR3 is TGTGCTAGCAGCGTCTCGGAGCCCGCTGGTACGCAGTATTTT. Residues: CASSVSEPAGTQYF.